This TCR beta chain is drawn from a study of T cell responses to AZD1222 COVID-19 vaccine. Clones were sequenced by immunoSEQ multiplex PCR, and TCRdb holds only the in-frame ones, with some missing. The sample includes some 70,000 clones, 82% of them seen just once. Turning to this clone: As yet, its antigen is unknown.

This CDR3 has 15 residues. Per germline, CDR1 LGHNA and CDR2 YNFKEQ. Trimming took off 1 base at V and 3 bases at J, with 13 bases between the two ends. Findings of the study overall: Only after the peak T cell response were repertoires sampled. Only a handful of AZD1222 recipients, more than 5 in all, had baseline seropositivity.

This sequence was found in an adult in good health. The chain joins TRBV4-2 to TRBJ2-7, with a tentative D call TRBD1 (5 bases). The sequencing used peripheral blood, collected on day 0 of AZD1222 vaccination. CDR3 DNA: TGTGCCAGCAGCCAAGCGGCAGGGTCGGACTACGAGCAGTACTTC. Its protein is CASSQAAGSDYEQYF.